This T cell receptor (beta chain) was sequenced during a study of T-cell memory formation after mild COVID-19. A note on this clonotype: Antigen unknown.

Regarding the study as a whole: A second wave expanding day 15 to 37 was CD4+-biased; contracting clones were balanced. CD4+ contracting clones were found mainly in CM and EM, and CD8+ ones in EMRA.

TCRdb re-derived calls from the 5' RACE reads in MiXCR, one entry per CDR3 protein. The sample consists of about 290,000 distinct CDR3 sequences, over 15% of them appearing once. CDR3 size: 16 residues. Germline V CDR1 and CDR2: LNHDA, SQIVND (reference sequence). Trimming pared 7 bases from V and 11 bases from J, leaving 29 bases between. The chain has TRBV19 and TRBJ1-1, with D perhaps matching TRBD1 (5 bases). The sample was PBMCs or a T cell subset sorted from them (not recorded which). The receptor was derived from a man aged 18 to 30 who had mild COVID-19 (a few samples of this study predate the infection). Cell type and time point are not known. This chain's CDR3 is CASTSAGGPKNEGAFF. The CDR3 region has the DNA TGTGCCAGTACCTCCGCAGGAGGCCCCAAAAATGAGGGGGCTTTCTTT.